These T cell receptor beta chains were read from a single sample in a study of PD-L1 blockade in urothelial cancer. Some clones are missing from TCRdb's copy, which holds only in-frame ones; the method was immunoSEQ multiplex PCR. The sample holds tens of thousands of clones, roughly 80% seen once. The sequencing here drew on PBMCs, taken around atezolizumab (anti-PD-L1) treatment. The receptor source for this set is a man aged 70 or older with urothelial cancer. Each CDR3 is given with its conserved first and last residue. D genes are given only for firm matches. Clone sizes are given selectively: once, few, many, or a class where the clone is expanded.

j_call | d_call | v_call | clone_size | cdr3_nt | cdr3_aa
TRBJ1-2 | - | TRBV5-4 | - | TGTGCCAGCAGCTTGGAGGCAGGGTACGGCTATGGCTACACCTTC | CASSLEAGYGYGYTF
TRBJ2-5 | - | TRBV15 | - | TGTGCCACCAGCAGAGATCAGCAGGGGTTAGAGACCCAGTACTTC | CATSRDQQGLETQYF
TRBJ1-5 | - | TRBV7-2 | - | TGTGCCAGCAGCTTAGAGGCCGGGAATCAGCCCCAGCATTTT | CASSLEAGNQPQHF
TRBJ2-7 | - | TRBV19 | - | TGTGCCAGTAGTATATCGATACGGGGGAGCGAGCAGTACTTC | CASSISIRGSEQYF
TRBJ1-1 | TRBD1 | TRBV19 | - | TGTGCCAGTAGTAGGGGGACAGGGGTAAAAGCTTTCTTT | CASSRGTGVKAFF
TRBJ1-1 | TRBD1 | TRBV5-1 | - | TGCGCCAGCAGCCAGGGGACAGGGGGAACTGAAGCTTTCTTT | CASSQGTGGTEAFF
TRBJ2-3 | TRBD1 | TRBV27 | many | TGTGCCAGCAGTACTGAGGGGGCTAGCACAGATACGCAGTATTTT | CASSTEGASTDTQYF
TRBJ2-3 | TRBD2 | TRBV5-5 | - | TGTGCCAGCAGCTTAAGCGGGGACACAGATACGCAGTATTTT | CASSLSGDTDTQYF
TRBJ2-5 | TRBD2 | TRBV30 | few | TGTGCCTGGAGTGAGCAGGGCGGGAGGGCCTTTGGCTTGTCTCGAGAGACCCAGTACTTC | CAWSEQGGRAFGLSRETQYF
TRBJ1-1 | - | TRBV19 | - | TGTGCCAGTAGTAGACCGAGAATCGGGGGGGACACTGAAGCTTTCTTT | CASSRPRIGGDTEAFF
TRBJ2-2 | - | TRBV5-6 | - | TGTGCCAGCAGCTTTGCGCCGGACAACGGGGAGCTGTTTTTT | CASSFAPDNGELFF
TRBJ1-1 | - | TRBV19 | - | TGTGCCAGTAGTCCTCATCAGGATACGTTTCGTGAAGCTTTCTTT | CASSPHQDTFREAFF
TRBJ2-3 | TRBD1 | TRBV7-2 | - | TGTGCCAGCACTTCAGGGGGCTTGGATACGCAGTATTTT | CASTSGGLDTQYF
TRBJ1-5 | TRBD1 | TRBV7-2 | - | TGTGCCAGCAGCCTATACTGGACAGGGGCCCAGCCCCAGCATTTT | CASSLYWTGAQPQHF
TRBJ2-3 | TRBD2 | TRBV15 | - | TGTGCCACCAGCAGAAAGTATGGCGGGGGGGCCCTAGATACGCAGTATTTT | CATSRKYGGGALDTQYF
TRBJ1-1 | - | TRBV28 | - | TGTGCCAGCAGTCTAGAGAGAGGAGCTTTCTTT | CASSLERGAFF
TRBJ2-5 | - | TRBV15 | - | TGTGCCACCAGCAGAGACAGTGAAGAGACCCAGTACTTC | CATSRDSEETQYF
TRBJ1-6 | - | TRBV10-1 | - | TGCGCCAGCAGTGAGGGGTATGCGGGCTTGTGTAATCGCGCCCTCCACTTT | CASSEGYAGLCNRALHF
TRBJ2-5 | TRBD2 | TRBV11-3 | - | TGTGCCAGCAGCTCTGGACTAGCGGGAGAAGAGACCCAGTACTTC | CASSSGLAGEETQYF
TRBJ2-7 | TRBD2 | TRBV11-1 | - | TGTGCCAGCAGCTTGACTAGCGGATCCTACGAGCAGTACTTC | CASSLTSGSYEQYF